The sequence of this T cell receptor (beta chain) was determined in a study of blood T cell repertoires in COVID-19. Study at large: PBMCs, B-cell-depleted T cells, or T cells were the source of the cDNA or gDNA that made up the material.

Original processing notes: Amplifying reference gene primers gave estimates of nucleated cell counts. Here immunoSEQ multiplex PCR was the method, and the copy in TCRdb shows in-frame clones only, minus some. V and J calls plus clone size are reproduced from that table; the DNA served to infer D and trimming. The repertoire includes about 110,000 clones, 85% of them detected once, and approximately 1.5% sits in the top ten. This clone was observed a handful of times. The CDR3 loop spans 16 amino acids. Germline-derived CDR1 and CDR2 are LGHDT and YNNKEL (reference sequence). Trimming cost V 4 bases and J 0 bases; bases outside gene matches: 4.

This chain joins TRBV3-1 (or the pseudogene TRBV3-2) and TRBJ1-4, with 8 bases that match TRBD1. The TCR originated in a man in his forties with acute or convalescent COVID-19. The specimen was peripheral blood. The CDR3 DNA sequence: TGTGCCAGCAGCCGGGACAGGACTTCAACTAATGAAAAACTGTTTTTT. Translation: CASSRDRTSTNEKLFF.